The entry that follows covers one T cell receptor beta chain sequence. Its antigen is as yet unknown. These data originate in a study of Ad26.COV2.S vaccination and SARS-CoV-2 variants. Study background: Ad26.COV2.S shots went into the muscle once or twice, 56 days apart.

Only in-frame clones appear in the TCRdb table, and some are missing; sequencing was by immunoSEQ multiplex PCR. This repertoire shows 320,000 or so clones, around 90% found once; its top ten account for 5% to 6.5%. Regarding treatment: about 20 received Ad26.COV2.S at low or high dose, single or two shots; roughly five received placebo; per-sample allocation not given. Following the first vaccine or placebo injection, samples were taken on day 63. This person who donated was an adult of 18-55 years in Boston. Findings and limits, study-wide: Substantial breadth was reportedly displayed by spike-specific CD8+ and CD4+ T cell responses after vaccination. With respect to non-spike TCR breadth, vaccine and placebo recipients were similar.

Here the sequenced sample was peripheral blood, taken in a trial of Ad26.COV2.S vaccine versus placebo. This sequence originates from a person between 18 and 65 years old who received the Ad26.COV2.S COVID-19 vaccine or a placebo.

The CDR3 DNA follows: TGTGCTAGCAGTGAGGGGTTAACGTCTAGAACAGATACGCAGTATTTT. Translated: CASSEGLTSRTDTQYF. The chain has TRBV12-5 and TRBJ2-3; D may correspond to TRBD1 or TRBD2 (5 bases each). There are 16 residues in the CDR3. The V gene's germline CDR1 is LGHNT and CDR2 FRNRAP. V was clipped by 9 bases and J by 3 bases, with 22 bases between them.